The T cell receptor (beta chain) under discussion was sequenced for a study of blood T cell repertoires in COVID-19. Whole-study context: Specimens from acute and convalescent COVID-19 originated in the United States, Italy and Spain.

In the authors' methods: Estimation of nucleated cell counts relied on the amplification of reference gene primers. Sequencing was performed with immunoSEQ multiplex PCR; in TCRdb, only in-frame clones are kept and a portion is missing. D and trimming come from the DNA, and the V and J calls and clone size come from that table. The sample has about 81,000 clones, about 84% seen once; the top ten hold approximately 14%. Trimming removed 3 bases from V and 5 bases from J; junction bases left unmatched: 6. Germline V gene sequence: CDR1 SGDLS, CDR2 YYNGEE. This CDR3 has 15 residues. The TCR sequence derives from a woman aged 65 to 85 with acute or convalescent COVID-19. The chain employs TRBV9 and TRBJ2-1; 9 nucleotides line up with TRBD1. The sequenced sample consisted of peripheral blood. This chain's CDR3 is CASSATGTGNNEQFF. The CDR3, as DNA: TGTGCCAGCAGCGCCACCGGGACAGGGAACAATGAGCAGTTCTTC.